This T cell receptor (beta chain) was captured by sequencing in a study of shared clonotypes between healthy human individuals. Study context: Donor ages ranged 18 to 49 years: a couple of women, three men.

Every subset's genomic DNA went evenly onto several immunoSEQ plates. Original methodology: Because ImmunoSEQ provided only junction sequences with no quality scores, the filtering differed. The data were produced by immunoSEQ multiplex PCR, yet TCRdb's version contains in-frame clones alone and is incomplete. V, J and clone size are taken as reported in that table, and D and trimming were inferred from the DNA itself. The data show 2 million to 2.5 million clones, 90% to 95% seen once. CDR3 length: 12 amino acids. CDR1 and CDR2 from the germline V gene are SGHTS and YDEGEE. The V gene lost 0 bases and the J gene lost 6 bases, with 3 bases spanning the gap. This clone has just one count.

The sequencing input was naive CD4+ T cells sorted from blood. Subset given: CD45RA+ positively selected. V and J are TRBV5-8 and TRBJ2-2, with D hard to call. The receptor comes from a man in his late teens or twenties in good health. In DNA form, the CDR3 reads TGTGCCAGCAGCTTGGGGGCCGGGGAGCTGTTTTTT. Encoded protein: CASSLGAGELFF.